The rows below give T cell receptor beta chains drawn from one sample of a study of identical twins. MiXCR was run by TCRdb on the 5' RACE reads, yielding one entry per CDR3 protein. The table lists about 720,000 distinct CDR3 sequences, 8.6% of them singletons. This sample was shared with a second study, whose subject was yellow fever vaccine responses in identical twins.

Sequenced material: PBMCs. Receptors were obtained from a woman aged 18-29 years in good health. Each CDR3 is given with its conserved first and last residue. The order of the fields is D gene, J gene, clone size, V gene, CDR3 protein, CDR3 DNA. D genes are given only for firm matches. Size is omitted from some rows. Given values are once, few, many or a class for expanded clones.

TRBD1	TRBJ2-6	many	TRBV29-1	CSVTGQGPTGANVLTF	TGCAGCGTTACCGGACAGGGGCCTACTGGGGCCAACGTCCTGACTTTC
TRBD2	TRBJ2-7	few	TRBV15	CATSSDRDYSYEQYF	TGTGCCACCAGCAGCGACCGGGACTACTCCTACGAGCAGTACTTC
.	TRBJ2-7	few	TRBV1	CTSSQEHYSYEQYF	TGCACCAGCAGCCAAGAACACTACTCCTACGAGCAGTACTTC
TRBD2	TRBJ2-1	many	TRBV3-1	CASSRGLAGGNEQFF	TGTGCCAGCAGTCGCGGACTAGCGGGCGGGAATGAGCAGTTCTTC
.	TRBJ2-3	few	TRBV9	CASSVGGSSTDTQYF	TGTGCCAGCAGCGTAGGCGGTAGTTCCACAGATACGCAGTATTTT
.	TRBJ2-1	many	TRBV12-3/TRBV12-4	CASSQGPVNYNEQFF	TGTGCCAGCAGTCAGGGACCCGTAAACTACAATGAGCAGTTCTTC
.	TRBJ1-1	few	TRBV12-3/TRBV12-4	CASSLRQPKDTEAFF	TGTGCCAGCAGCCTCAGACAGCCAAAGGACACTGAAGCTTTCTTT
.	TRBJ2-5	.	TRBV29-1	CSVPRTKETQYF	TGCAGCGTTCCAAGGACAAAAGAGACCCAGTACTTC
.	TRBJ1-5	few	TRBV7-3	CASSLLSGDQPQHF	TGTGCCAGCAGCTTATTATCTGGGGATCAGCCCCAGCATTTT
.	TRBJ1-2	.	TRBV6-5	CASNGGDYGYTF	TGTGCCTCAAATGGCGGCGACTATGGCTACACCTTC